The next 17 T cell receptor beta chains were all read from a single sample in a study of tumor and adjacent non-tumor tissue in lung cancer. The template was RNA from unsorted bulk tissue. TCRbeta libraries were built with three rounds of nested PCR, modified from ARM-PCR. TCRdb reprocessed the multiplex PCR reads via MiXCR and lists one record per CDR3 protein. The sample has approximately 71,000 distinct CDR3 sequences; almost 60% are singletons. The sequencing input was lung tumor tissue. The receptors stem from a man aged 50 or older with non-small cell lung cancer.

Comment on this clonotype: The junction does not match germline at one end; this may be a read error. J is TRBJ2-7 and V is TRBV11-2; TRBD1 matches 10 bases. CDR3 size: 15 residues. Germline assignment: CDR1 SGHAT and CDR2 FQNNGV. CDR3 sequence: CASNARQGAPYEHYF. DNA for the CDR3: TGTGCCAGCAACGCTCGACAGGGGGCCCCTTACGAGCATTACTTC.

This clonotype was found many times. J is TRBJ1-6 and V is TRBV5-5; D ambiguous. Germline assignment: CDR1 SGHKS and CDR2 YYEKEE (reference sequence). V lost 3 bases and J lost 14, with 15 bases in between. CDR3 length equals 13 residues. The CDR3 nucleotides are TGTGCCAGCAGCTCTACGCAGTATGCCTCCCTCCACTTT. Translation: CASSSTQYASLHF.

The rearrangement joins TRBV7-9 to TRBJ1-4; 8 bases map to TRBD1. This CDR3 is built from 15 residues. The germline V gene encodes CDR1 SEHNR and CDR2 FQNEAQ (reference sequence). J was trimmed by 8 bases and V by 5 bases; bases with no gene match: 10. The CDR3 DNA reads TGTGCCAGCAGCCCGGGAGACAGGGGAGAGGAAAAACTGTTTTTT. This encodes CASSPGDRGEEKLFF.

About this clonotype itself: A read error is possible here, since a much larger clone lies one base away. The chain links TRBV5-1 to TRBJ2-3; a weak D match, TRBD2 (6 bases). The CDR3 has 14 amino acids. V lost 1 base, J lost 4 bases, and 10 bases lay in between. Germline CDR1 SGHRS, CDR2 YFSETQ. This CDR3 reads CASSLSGEPDTQYF. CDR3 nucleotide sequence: TGCGCCAGCAGCTTGTCGGGGGAGCCAGATACGCAGTATTTT.

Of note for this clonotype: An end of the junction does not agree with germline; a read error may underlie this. CDR3 loop: CASNQFPVEGLGAGELFF. CDR3 bases: TGTGCCAGCAACCAATTCCCCGTGGAGGGCCTAGGCGCCGGGGAGCTGTTTTTT. The chain recombines TRBV14 with TRBJ2-2, with D maybe TRBD2 (6 bases). The CDR3 sequence is 18 residues long. Germline V gene lookup returns CDR1 SGHDN and CDR2 FVKESK.

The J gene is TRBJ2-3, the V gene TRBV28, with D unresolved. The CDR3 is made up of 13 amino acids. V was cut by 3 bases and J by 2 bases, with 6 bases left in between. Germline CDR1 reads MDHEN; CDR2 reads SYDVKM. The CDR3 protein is CASSLLPTDTQYF. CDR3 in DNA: TGTGCCAGCAGTTTGTTACCCACAGATACGCAGTATTTT.

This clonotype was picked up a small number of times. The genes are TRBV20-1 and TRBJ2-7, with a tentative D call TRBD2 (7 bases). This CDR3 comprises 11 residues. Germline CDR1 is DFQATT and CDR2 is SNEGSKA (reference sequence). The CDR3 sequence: CGMRGRANRYF. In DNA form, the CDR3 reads TGCGGGATGAGGGGGAGGGCCAATCGGTACTTC.

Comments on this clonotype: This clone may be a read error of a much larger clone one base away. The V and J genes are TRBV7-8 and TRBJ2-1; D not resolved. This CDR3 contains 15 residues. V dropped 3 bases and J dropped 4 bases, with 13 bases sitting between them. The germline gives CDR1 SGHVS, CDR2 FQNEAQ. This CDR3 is CASSLSSWPYNEQFF. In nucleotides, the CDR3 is TGTGCCAGCAGCTTGTCCAGCTGGCCTTACAATGAGCAGTTCTTC. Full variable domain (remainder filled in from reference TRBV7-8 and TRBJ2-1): GAGVSQSPRYKVAKRGQDVALRCDPISGHVSLFWYQQALGQGPEFLTYFQNEAQLDKSGLPSDRFFAERPEGSVSTLKIQRTQQEDSAVYLCASSLSSWPYNEQFFGPGTRLTVL.

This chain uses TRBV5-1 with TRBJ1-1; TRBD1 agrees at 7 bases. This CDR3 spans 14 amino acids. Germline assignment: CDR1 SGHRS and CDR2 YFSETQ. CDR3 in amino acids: CISSSGAGGTEAFF. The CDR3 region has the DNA TGCATCAGCAGCTCCGGGGCAGGGGGCACTGAAGCTTTCTTT.

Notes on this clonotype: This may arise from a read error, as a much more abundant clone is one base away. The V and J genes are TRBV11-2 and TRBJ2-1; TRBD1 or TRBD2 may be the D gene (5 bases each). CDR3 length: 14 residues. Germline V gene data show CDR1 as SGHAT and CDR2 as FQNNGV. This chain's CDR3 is CDSRFGTPYNEQFF. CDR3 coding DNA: TGTGACAGCAGGTTCGGGACCCCCTACAATGAGCAGTTCTTC.

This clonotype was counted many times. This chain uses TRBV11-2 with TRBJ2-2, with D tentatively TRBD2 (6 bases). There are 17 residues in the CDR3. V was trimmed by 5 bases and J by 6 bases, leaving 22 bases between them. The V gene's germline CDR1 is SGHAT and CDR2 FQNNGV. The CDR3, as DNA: TGTGCCAGCAGCCCCCCGGGACTCCCTCTTGGGGCCGGGGAGCTGTTTTTT. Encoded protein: CASSPPGLPLGAGELFF.

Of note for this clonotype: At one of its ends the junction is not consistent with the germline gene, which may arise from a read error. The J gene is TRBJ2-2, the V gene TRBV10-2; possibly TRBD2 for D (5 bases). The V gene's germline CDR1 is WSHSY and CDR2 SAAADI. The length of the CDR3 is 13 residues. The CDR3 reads CACSEIVDGEPFF. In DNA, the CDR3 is TGCGCCTGCAGTGAGATCGTTGATGGGGAGCCGTTTTTT.

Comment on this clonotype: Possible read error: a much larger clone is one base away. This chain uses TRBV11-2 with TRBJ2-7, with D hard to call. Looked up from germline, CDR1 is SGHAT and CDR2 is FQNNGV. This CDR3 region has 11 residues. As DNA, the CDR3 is TGTGCCAGCAGCTTGGGTTTCGAGGAGCACTTC. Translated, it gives CASSLGFEEHF.

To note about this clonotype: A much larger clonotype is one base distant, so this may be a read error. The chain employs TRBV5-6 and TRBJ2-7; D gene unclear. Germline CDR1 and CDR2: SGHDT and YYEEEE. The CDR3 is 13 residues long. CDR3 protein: CASSLRSSYDQYF. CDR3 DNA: TGTGCCAGCAGCCTACGCAGCTCCTACGACCAGTACTTC.

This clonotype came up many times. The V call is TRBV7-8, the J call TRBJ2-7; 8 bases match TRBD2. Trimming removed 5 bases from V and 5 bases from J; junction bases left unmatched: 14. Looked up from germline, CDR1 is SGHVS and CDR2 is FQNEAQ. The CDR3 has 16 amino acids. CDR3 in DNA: TGTGCCAGCAGCCGATCCACCGGGACTAGTTTCAACGAGCAGTACTTC. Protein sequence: CASSRSTGTSFNEQYF.

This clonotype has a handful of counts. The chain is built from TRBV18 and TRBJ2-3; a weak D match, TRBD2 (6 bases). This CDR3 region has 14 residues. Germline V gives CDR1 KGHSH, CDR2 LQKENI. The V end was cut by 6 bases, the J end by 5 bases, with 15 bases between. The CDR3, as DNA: TGTGCCAGCTCCCCGACCGGAGGGGTAGATACGCAGTATTTT. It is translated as CASSPTGGVDTQYF. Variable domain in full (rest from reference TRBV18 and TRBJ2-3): NAGVMQNPRHLVRRRGQEARLRCSPMKGHSHVYWYRQLPEEGLKFMVYLQKENIIDESGMPKERFSAEFPKEGPSILRIQQVVRGDSAAYFCASSPTGGVDTQYFGPGTRLTVL.

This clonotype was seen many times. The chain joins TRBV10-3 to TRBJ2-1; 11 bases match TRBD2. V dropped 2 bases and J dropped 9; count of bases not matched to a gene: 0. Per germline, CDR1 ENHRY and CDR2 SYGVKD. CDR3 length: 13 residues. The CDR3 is CAISELAGGEQFF. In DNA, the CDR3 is TGTGCCATCAGTGAGCTAGCGGGGGGTGAGCAGTTCTTC.